Presented here are 26 T cell receptor beta chains from one specimen sequenced in a study of blood T cell repertoires in COVID-19. Clones were read by immunoSEQ multiplex PCR, and TCRdb kept only the in-frame ones, dropping some. This sample has 200,000 to 300,000 clones, with roughly 81% found just once. The sequenced sample was peripheral blood. The receptor set was obtained from an elderly woman with COVID-19, enrolled during active disease.

The chain links TRBV6-5 to TRBJ1-2; 7 positions agree with TRBD1. Germline-derived CDR1 and CDR2 are MNHEY and SVGAGI. The CDR3 consists of 13 residues. Unmatched junction bases numbered 9, after V lost 6 bases and J lost 8 bases. The CDR3 is CASSPRQGTGYTF. The CDR3 DNA follows: TGTGCCAGCAGCCCGAGACAGGGAACCGGCTACACCTTC.

V is TRBV4-2 and J is TRBJ1-6, with TRBD1 as a possible D gene (5 bases). The CDR3 covers 13 residues. Trimming took off 4 bases at V and 5 bases at J, with 6 bases between the two ends. The germline V gene has CDR1 LGHNA and CDR2 YNFKEQ. The CDR3 coding sequence is TGTGCCAGCAGCCGGGGGGATAATTCACCCCTCCACTTT. Translation gives CASSRGDNSPLHF.

This rearrangement joins TRBV6-5 to TRBJ1-4; D uncertain. Trimming left V 8 bases short and J 8 bases short, with 15 bases between. The CDR3 extends over 13 amino acids. Germline V gene lookup returns CDR1 MNHEY and CDR2 SVGAGI. CDR3: CASGADGPEKLFF. The CDR3, as DNA: TGTGCCAGCGGAGCAGACGGTCCGGAAAAACTGTTTTTT.

The chain links TRBV18 to TRBJ1-5; D is possibly TRBD1 (5 bases). Germline CDR1 and CDR2: KGHSH and LQKENI. Trimming removed 3 bases from V and 6 bases from J, with 15 bases in between. The CDR3 totals 15 residues. This CDR3 is CASSPGRVGSQPQHF. DNA of the CDR3: TGTGCCAGCTCACCGGGCAGGGTGGGATCTCAGCCCCAGCATTTT.

The rearrangement links TRBV7-9 to TRBJ2-1; 11 nucleotides line up with TRBD2. V dropped 4 bases and J dropped 7; count of bases not matched to a gene: 12. This CDR3 is built from 17 residues. Germline V lookup: CDR1 SEHNR, CDR2 FQNEAQ (reference sequence). CDR3 sequence (DNA): TGTGCCAGCAGCTCCCGCTTTCTAGCGGGAGGTACAAATGAGCAGTTCTTC. The encoded protein is CASSSRFLAGGTNEQFF.

The V call is TRBV7-2, the J call TRBJ2-5; 9 bases are shared with TRBD2. CDR3 size: 16 residues. The germline gives CDR1 SGHTA, CDR2 FQGNSA. Trimming at V came to 2 bases and at J to 4 bases, leaving 8 bases not matched to a gene. CDR3 nucleotides: TGTGCCAGCAGCTTACTTCGCGGGAGGGCCGGAGAGACCCAGTACTTC. This sequence encodes CASSLLRGRAGETQYF.

The gene calls are TRBV3-1 (or the pseudogene TRBV3-2) and TRBJ1-5; D perhaps matches TRBD1 (5 bases). The CDR3 totals 16 residues. Germline loops: CDR1 LGHDT, CDR2 YNNKEL (reference sequence). With 1 base removed from V and 4 bases from J, the gap between germline ends came to 14 bases. In DNA form, the CDR3 reads TGTGCCAGCAGCCAAGGCCCCTCCCCAGGGAATCAGCCCCAGCATTTT. It specifies CASSQGPSPGNQPQHF.

The chain has TRBV18 and TRBJ2-3, with D perhaps TRBD1 (5 bases). The germline V gene has CDR1 KGHSH and CDR2 LQKENI. The CDR3 consists of 14 residues. Trimming took 1 base from V and 6 from J, leaving 11 bases between them. This chain's CDR3 is CASSPHRLWDTQYF. The CDR3 DNA is TGTGCCAGCTCACCACACAGGCTGTGGGATACGCAGTATTTT.

The J gene is TRBJ1-3, the V gene TRBV25-1; D gene uncertain. Germline V gene lookup returns CDR1 MGHDK and CDR2 SYGVNS. The CDR3 contains 13 residues. V lost 7 bases and J lost 4, with 11 bases in between. CDR3 loop: CASTPSGGNTIYF. The CDR3, as DNA: TGTGCCAGCACGCCCTCCGGGGGAAACACCATATATTTT.

J is TRBJ1-1 and V is TRBV5-1, with TRBD1 matching over 11 bases. Germline trimming cut 3 bases from V and 7 bases from J; bases unmatched to any gene: 5. Looked up from germline, CDR1 is SGHRS and CDR2 is YFSETQ. CDR3 length: 14 amino acids. The CDR3 coding sequence is TGCGCCAGCAGCTCCGGGACAGGGGGGCTTGAAGCTTTCTTT. It translates to CASSSGTGGLEAFF.

The V and J genes are TRBV6-1 and TRBJ1-1, with D hard to call. V lost 3 bases and J lost 9, with 11 bases in between. Germline V CDR1 and CDR2: MNHNS, SASEGT. This CDR3 is 12 amino acids long. CDR3 DNA sequence: TGTGCCAGCAGTGAGCGGGTTCTCAAAGCTTTCTTT. Protein product: CASSERVLKAFF.

V gene TRBV20-1 combines with J gene TRBJ2-2; the D is unclear. The germline CDR1 and CDR2 sequences are DFQATT and SNEGSKA (reference sequence). The germline V and J ends were trimmed by 6 bases and 7 bases, with 12 bases remaining between them. This CDR3 is 12 amino acids long. Here the CDR3 reads CSASSTGGELFF. In nucleotides, the CDR3 is TGCAGTGCAAGTTCCACCGGCGGGGAGCTGTTTTTT.

The chain combines TRBV14 with TRBJ2-3, with TRBD2 as a possible D gene (6 bases). CDR1 is SGHDN, CDR2 FVKESK, per germline. The CDR3 contains 14 residues. V lost 4 bases to trimming and J lost 2 bases, with 10 bases between them. CDR3 coding DNA: TGTGCCAGCAGCCGAGGGACTCTCACAGATACGCAGTATTTT. Translated, it gives CASSRGTLTDTQYF.

On this clone: Given a much more abundant clone one base away, this may be a read error. The chain recombines TRBV2 with TRBJ1-5, with 9 nucleotides matching TRBD1. V lost 4 bases to trimming and J lost 4 bases; unmatched junction nucleotides: 2. The CDR3 length is 14 residues. Germline CDR1 is SNHLY and CDR2 is FYNNEI. CDR3 protein: CASSAGTGNQPQHF. The CDR3 DNA is TGTGCCAGCAGTGCCGGGACAGGGAATCAGCCCCAGCATTTT.

The CDR3 coding sequence is TGTGCCAGCAAGGGAGGCATCGCCGGCTCCTACGAGCAGTACTTC. It codes for CASKGGIAGSYEQYF. This chain links TRBV6-5 with TRBJ2-7; a weak D match, TRBD2 (6 bases). The CDR3 totals 15 residues. The V gene lost 7 bases and the J gene lost 0 bases, with 16 bases spanning the gap. CDR1 is MNHEY and CDR2 is SVGAGI in the germline V gene.

The genes are TRBV4-1 and TRBJ1-2, with a possible D match to TRBD1 (5 bases). V lost 1 base, J lost 2 bases, and 11 bases lay in between. The length of the CDR3 is 15 residues. CDR1 is MGHRA and CDR2 is YSYEKL in the germline V gene. The CDR3, as DNA: TGCGCCAGCAGCCAAGGAGGACATACAAACTATGGCTACACCTTC. It translates to CASSQGGHTNYGYTF.

This clone appeared a few times. The same CDR3 can be traced to other DNA sequences in this sample. This chain joins TRBV6-2 or TRBV6-3 and TRBJ2-2; possible D gene TRBD1, 6 bases. The CDR3 runs 15 residues. V was trimmed by 4 bases and J by 5 bases, leaving 14 bases between them. Germline V CDR1 and CDR2: MNHEY, SVGEGT. The CDR3 sequence is CASSSSGTPTGELFF. The CDR3 DNA reads as TGTGCCAGCAGTTCTTCCGGGACACCAACCGGGGAGCTGTTTTTT.

This clone is a singleton in its sample. The rearrangement uses TRBV18 and TRBJ1-3; D may be TRBD1 (5 bases). Germline assignment: CDR1 KGHSH and CDR2 LQKENI. V lost 3 bases to trimming and J lost 2 bases, with 8 bases between them. The CDR3 runs to 14 residues. The CDR3 DNA reads TGTGCCAGCTCACCGTCGGACACTGGAAACACCATATATTTT. It translates to CASSPSDTGNTIYF.

This clone was picked up a small number of times. The V and J genes are TRBV30 and TRBJ2-7; D is perhaps TRBD2 (5 bases). The germline gives CDR1 GTSNPN, CDR2 SVGIG (reference sequence). Trimming cost V 5 bases and J 5 bases, with 19 bases left between them. This CDR3 comprises 14 residues. This CDR3 is CAWSISDRRDEQYF. The CDR3 DNA reads as TGTGCCTGGTCCATTTCCGATCGGCGGGACGAGCAGTACTTC.

This rearrangement joins TRBV24-1 to TRBJ2-2; 7 bases line up with TRBD2. Germline V gene sequence: CDR1 KGHDR, CDR2 SFDVKD. The CDR3 spans 13 residues. V lost 9 bases to trimming and J lost 0 bases; unmatched junction nucleotides: 0. The CDR3 loop is CATGGANTGELFF. For the CDR3, the DNA is TGTGCCACCGGGGGGGCGAACACCGGGGAGCTGTTTTTT.

This sequence joins TRBV3-1 (or the pseudogene TRBV3-2) and TRBJ2-1, with 11 bases aligning to TRBD1. The length of the CDR3 is 16 residues. From germline, CDR1 is LGHDT and CDR2 YNNKEL (reference sequence). V gave up 1 base and J gave up 3 bases; unmatched junction bases: 2. The CDR3 DNA follows: TGTGCCAGCAGCCAAGGGGACAGGGGGATCTACAATGAGCAGTTCTTC. Its translation: CASSQGDRGIYNEQFF.

The V call is TRBV5-8, the J call TRBJ1-1; 8 bases are shared with TRBD1. Germline CDR1 reads SGHTS; CDR2 reads YDEGEE. CDR3 length: 14 residues. Trimming removed 4 bases from V and 11 bases from J; junction bases left unmatched: 13. The CDR3, as DNA: TGTGCCAGCAGCGTTGGACAGGGCCATGAGGACGCTTTCTTT. Translated: CASSVGQGHEDAFF.

This clone appeared a few times. This chain links TRBV7-2 with TRBJ1-6; no definite D call. The CDR3 sequence is 14 residues long. The V end lost 7 bases, the J end lost 9 bases, and 16 bases lay between the germline ends. The germline CDR1 and CDR2 sequences are SGHTA and FQGNSA. This CDR3 is CASTLTGSASPLHF. The CDR3 region has the DNA TGTGCCAGCACCCTCACTGGGAGCGCTTCACCCCTCCACTTT.

The chain joins TRBV5-1 to TRBJ1-2, with D possibly matching TRBD1 (5 bases). CDR1 SGHRS and CDR2 YFSETQ come from the germline V gene. The CDR3 has 16 amino acids. V lost 0 bases and J lost 9, with 21 bases in between. Here the CDR3 DNA reads TGCGCCAGCAGCTTGGGTAGCGGGGGGACGTCTTGGAGCTACACCTTC. This translates into CASSLGSGGTSWSYTF.

The genes are TRBV9 and TRBJ2-2; 10 positions agree with TRBD2. The CDR3 covers 17 residues. J lost 4 bases, V lost 0 bases, and 6 bases had no gene match. Looked up from germline, CDR1 is SGDLS and CDR2 is YYNGEE. CDR3 DNA: TGTGCCAGCAGCGTAGAACTAGCGGGATCGGCCACCGGGGAGCTGTTTTTT. Amino acids: CASSVELAGSATGELFF.

This clone was observed a handful of times. The chain carries TRBV4-2 and TRBJ2-3, with D possibly matching TRBD2 (6 bases). CDR1 LGHNA and CDR2 YNFKEQ come from the germline V gene. The CDR3 spans 17 residues. V was pared by 0 bases and J by 0 bases, with 13 bases between. CDR3: CASSQDRAGSSTDTQYF. The DNA for the CDR3 is TGTGCCAGCAGCCAAGATCGGGCGGGGTCTAGCACAGATACGCAGTATTTT.